These T cell receptor beta chains were read from a single sample in a study of blood T cell repertoires in COVID-19. Method: immunoSEQ multiplex PCR; TCRdb's copy keeps in-frame clones and lacks some. The table has under 55,000 clones, over 70% seen once. Material: peripheral blood. The receptors originated from a human donor in a cohort sampled during active COVID-19. Each CDR3 is given with its conserved first and last residue. Fields, in order: J gene, V gene, CDR3 protein.

>TRBJ1-1|TRBV18
CASSPTLGENTEAFF
>TRBJ2-6|TRBV6-5
CASSSYGAGANVLTF
>TRBJ1-1|TRBV19
CASSGQKAFF
>TRBJ1-1|TRBV30
CAWSYDDRVGEAFF
>TRBJ2-3|TRBV4-1
CASSQDPTGIYAGGPGTDTQYF
>TRBJ2-3|TRBV27
CASSSDSYTDTQYF
>TRBJ1-6|TRBV5-6
CASSLVQGKNSPLHF
>TRBJ2-7|TRBV3-1/TRBV3-2
CASSRGLAGGPGEQYF
>TRBJ2-1|TRBV13
CASSRDRVNEQFF
>TRBJ2-7|TRBV6-5
CASSYSSGALSYEQYF
>TRBJ1-2|TRBV5-1
CASSLGGYGYTF
>TRBJ2-7|TRBV19
CASKGTGEYEQYF
>TRBJ2-3|TRBV2
CASSEDTSTDTQYF
>TRBJ2-3|TRBV6-5
CASSYSDYSPDTQYF
>TRBJ2-5|TRBV7-9
CASSSGDRGFEETQYF
>TRBJ1-2|TRBV11-2
CASSLTRTANYGYTF
>TRBJ2-7|TRBV29-1
CSIRRIAGREQYF
>TRBJ2-6|TRBV24-1
CATSQTTGGAGANVLTF
>TRBJ1-5|TRBV29-1
CSVAGGQGSNQPQHF
>TRBJ2-1|TRBV24-1
CATSPTGPYNEQFF
>TRBJ1-1|TRBV5-1
CASSLGQGLLNTEAFF
>TRBJ2-3|TRBV7-8
CASSGTSTGTSGNF
>TRBJ1-1|TRBV11-2
CASSANRGPEAFF
>TRBJ1-2|TRBV24-1
CATSDPGWGYTF
>TRBJ2-7|TRBV18
CASSPNQGDEQYF
>TRBJ1-1|TRBV3-1/TRBV3-2
CASSSRQGGGAEAFF
>TRBJ1-5|TRBV6-6
CASRAGLSNQPQHF
>TRBJ2-3|TRBV28
CASSLAGTDTQYF
>TRBJ2-7|TRBV24-1
CATSVGSDSGQYF
>TRBJ2-1|TRBV9
CASSVEGGYNEQFF
>TRBJ2-3|TRBV11-2
CASSITGTLKADTQYF
>TRBJ2-4|TRBV11-2
CASRDWGRRKNIQYF
>TRBJ2-1|TRBV11-2
CASTHMGQYAYNEQFF
>TRBJ2-5|TRBV24-1
CATSDFGTSEYQETQYF
>TRBJ2-1|TRBV2
CASSDAGAYNEQFF
>TRBJ2-7|TRBV7-9
CASSPGTSGKDEQYF
>TRBJ1-6|TRBV9
CASSPRQRNSPLHF
>TRBJ2-1|TRBV19
CASRSDRTYNEQFF
>TRBJ1-6|TRBV6-5
CASSSPQGINSPLHF
>TRBJ1-4|TRBV24-1
CATSDSGATNEKLFF
>TRBJ2-5|TRBV28
CASSLGSYLYMISGRAEETQYF
>TRBJ2-1|TRBV7-3
CASSLTSGSWNEQFF
>TRBJ1-2|TRBV28
CASSLSPPGGSLNYGYTF
>TRBJ2-3|TRBV10-1
CASKIQGTDTQYF
>TRBJ2-2|TRBV6-2/TRBV6-3
CASSYGRGAGDTGELFF
>TRBJ1-1|TRBV3-1/TRBV3-2
CASSQGGVNTEAFF
>TRBJ2-3|TRBV5-1
CASTGFGDTQYF
>TRBJ2-3|TRBV4-3
CASSQGLAGTDTQYF
>TRBJ2-7|TRBV3-1/TRBV3-2
CASSPSPGTSYFEQYF
>TRBJ2-7|TRBV9
CASSPAGTGIYEQYF